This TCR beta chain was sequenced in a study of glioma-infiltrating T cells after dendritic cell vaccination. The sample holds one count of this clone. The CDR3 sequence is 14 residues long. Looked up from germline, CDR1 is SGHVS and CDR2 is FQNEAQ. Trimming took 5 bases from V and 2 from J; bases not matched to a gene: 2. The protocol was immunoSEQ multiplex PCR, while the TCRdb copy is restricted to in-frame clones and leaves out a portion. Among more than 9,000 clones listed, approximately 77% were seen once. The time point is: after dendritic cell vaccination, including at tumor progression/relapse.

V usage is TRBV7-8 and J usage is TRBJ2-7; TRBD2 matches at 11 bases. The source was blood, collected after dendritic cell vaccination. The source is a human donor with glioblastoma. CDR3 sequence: CASSQGLAAYEQYF. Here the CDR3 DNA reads TGTGCCAGCAGCCAGGGACTAGCGGCCTACGAGCAGTACTTC. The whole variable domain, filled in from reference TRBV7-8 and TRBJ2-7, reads GAGVSQSPRYKVAKRGQDVALRCDPISGHVSLFWYQQALGQGPEFLTYFQNEAQLDKSGLPSDRFFAERPEGSVSTLKIQRTQQEDSAVYLCASSQGLAAYEQYFGPGTRLTVT.